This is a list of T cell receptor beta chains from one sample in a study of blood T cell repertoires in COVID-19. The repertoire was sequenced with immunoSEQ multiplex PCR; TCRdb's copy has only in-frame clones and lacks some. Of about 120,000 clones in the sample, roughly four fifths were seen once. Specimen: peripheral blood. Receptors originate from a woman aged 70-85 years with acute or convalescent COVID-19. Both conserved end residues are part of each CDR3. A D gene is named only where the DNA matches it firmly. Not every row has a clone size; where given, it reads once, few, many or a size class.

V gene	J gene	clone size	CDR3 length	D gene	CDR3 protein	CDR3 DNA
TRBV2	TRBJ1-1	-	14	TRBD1	CASSPGQGNTEAFF	TGTGCCAGCAGTCCGGGACAGGGGAACACTGAAGCTTTCTTT
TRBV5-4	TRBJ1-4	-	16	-	CASSRGSSSTNEKLFF	TGTGCCAGCAGCCGCGGGTCTAGCTCAACTAATGAAAAACTGTTTTTT
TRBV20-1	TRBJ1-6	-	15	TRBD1	CSASAGTGGHSPLHF	TGCAGTGCTAGTGCCGGGACAGGGGGTCATTCACCCCTCCACTTT
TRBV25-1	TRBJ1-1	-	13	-	CASSELGGTEAFF	TGTGCCAGCAGTGAACTTGGGGGGACTGAAGCTTTCTTT
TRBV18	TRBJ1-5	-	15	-	CASSPSGHRNQPQHF	TGTGCCAGCTCACCATCAGGACACCGCAATCAGCCCCAGCATTTT
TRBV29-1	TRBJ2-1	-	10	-	CSVESYEQFF	TGCAGCGTTGAGAGTTATGAGCAGTTCTTC
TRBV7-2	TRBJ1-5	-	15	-	CASSFHDSFGQPQHF	TGTGCCAGCAGTTTCCATGACAGCTTCGGTCAGCCCCAGCATTTT
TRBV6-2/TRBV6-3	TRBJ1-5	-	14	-	CASSYLAEVQPQHF	TGTGCCAGCAGTTACTTAGCAGAGGTCCAGCCCCAGCATTTT
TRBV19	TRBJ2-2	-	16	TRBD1	CASSIPGQGDTGELFF	TGTGCCAGTAGTATACCGGGACAGGGGGACACCGGGGAGCTGTTTTTT
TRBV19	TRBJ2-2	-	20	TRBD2	CASTPLLGALSGGPTGELFF	TGTGCCAGTACTCCTTTGCTGGGAGCGTTGAGCGGGGGGCCTACCGGGGAGCTGTTTTTT
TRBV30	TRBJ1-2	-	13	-	CAWTQQLNYGYTF	TGTGCCTGGACACAACAGCTGAACTATGGCTACACCTTC
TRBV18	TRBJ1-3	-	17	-	CASSPFSLSRAGNTIYF	TGTGCCAGCTCACCATTTTCGTTATCCAGGGCTGGAAACACCATATATTTT
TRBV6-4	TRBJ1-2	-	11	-	CASRLFASDTF	TGTGCCAGCAGACTCTTTGCTAGCGACACCTTC
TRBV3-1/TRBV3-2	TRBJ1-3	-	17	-	CASSQDLATGFGNTIYF	TGTGCCAGCAGCCAAGATCTTGCCACAGGATTTGGAAACACCATATATTTT
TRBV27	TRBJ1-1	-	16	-	CASSMWTVRMNTEAFF	TGTGCCAGCAGTATGTGGACAGTAAGAATGAACACTGAAGCTTTCTTT
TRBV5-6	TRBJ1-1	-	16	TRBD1	CASSPGTGLYYTEAFF	TGTGCCAGCAGTCCGGGGACAGGCTTATATTACACTGAAGCTTTCTTT
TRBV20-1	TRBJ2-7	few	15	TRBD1	CSASGDRGISYEQYF	TGCAGTGCTAGTGGGGACAGGGGGATCTCCTACGAGCAGTACTTC
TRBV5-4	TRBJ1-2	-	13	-	CASSTTANYGYTF	TGTGCCAGCAGCACCACAGCTAACTATGGCTACACCTTC
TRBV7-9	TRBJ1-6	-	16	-	CASSSTGGVEGSPLHF	TGTGCCAGCAGCTCAACGGGGGGCGTAGAGGGTTCACCCCTCCACTTT
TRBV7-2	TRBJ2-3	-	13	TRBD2	CASSLAGLVTQYF	TGTGCCAGCAGCTTAGCAGGACTAGTAACGCAGTATTTT
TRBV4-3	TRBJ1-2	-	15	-	CASSQDNRNNYGYTF	TGCGCCAGCAGCCAAGATAACAGAAATAACTATGGCTACACCTTC
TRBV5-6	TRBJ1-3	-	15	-	CASSLSGGVGNTIYF	TGTGCCAGCAGCTTGAGCGGAGGGGTAGGAAACACCATATATTTT
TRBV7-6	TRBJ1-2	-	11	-	CASSRTQGYTF	TGTGCCAGCAGCAGGACACAGGGCTACACCTTC
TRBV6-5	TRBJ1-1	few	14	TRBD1	CASSSQGLNTEAFF	TGTGCCAGCAGTTCACAGGGGCTGAACACTGAAGCTTTCTTT